This T cell receptor (beta chain) was captured by sequencing in a study of cytomegalovirus exposure and HLA in healthy donors. Study in general: Across 300 to 400 genotyped donors, roughly 85% landed in the Caucasian-associated ancestry cluster. Study conclusions and caveats: Three CMV-associated chains proved CMV antigen-specific in vitro.

These donors counted as nominally healthy when sampled, but unrecorded immune exposures were likely. The PCR had 60 Vbeta and 13 Jbeta primers. Generated by immunoSEQ multiplex PCR, the TCRdb table keeps only in-frame clones and is missing some. The data contain 100,000 to 150,000 clones, 83% of them singletons. V dropped 4 bases and J dropped 5; count of bases not matched to a gene: 7. Germline V gene data show CDR1 as SQVTM and CDR2 as ANQGSEA. The CDR3 spans 13 residues. This clone was seen more than once but under ten times. The antigen remains undetermined. The clonotype comes from a young man in good health and CMV-seropositive. The sequenced material came from PBMCs. The V and J genes are TRBV29-1 and TRBJ1-1, with TRBD1 matching 7 bases. CDR3 bases: TGCAGCGTTGTTAGTTCACAGGGGACTGAAGCTTTCTTT. Amino acid sequence: CSVVSSQGTEAFF. The full variable domain, with the rest looked up from reference TRBV29-1 and TRBJ1-1, is SAVISQKPSRDICQRGTSLTIQCQVDSQVTMMFWYRQQPGQSLTLIATANQGSEATYESGFVIDKFPISRPNLTFSTLTVSNMSPEDSSIYLCSVVSSQGTEAFFGQGTRLTVV.